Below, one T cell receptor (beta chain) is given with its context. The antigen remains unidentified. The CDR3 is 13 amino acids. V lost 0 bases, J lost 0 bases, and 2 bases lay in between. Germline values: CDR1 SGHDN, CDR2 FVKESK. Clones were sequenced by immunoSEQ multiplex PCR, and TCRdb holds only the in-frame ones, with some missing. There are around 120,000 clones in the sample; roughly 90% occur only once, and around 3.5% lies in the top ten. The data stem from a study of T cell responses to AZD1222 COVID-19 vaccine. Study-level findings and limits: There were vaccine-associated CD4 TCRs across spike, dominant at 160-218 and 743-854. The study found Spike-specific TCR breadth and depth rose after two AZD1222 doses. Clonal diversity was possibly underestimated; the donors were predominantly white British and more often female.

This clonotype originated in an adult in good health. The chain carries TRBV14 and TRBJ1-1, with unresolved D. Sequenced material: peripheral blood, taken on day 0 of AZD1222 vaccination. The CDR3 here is CASSQDMNTEAFF. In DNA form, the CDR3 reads TGTGCCAGCAGCCAAGATATGAACACTGAAGCTTTCTTT.